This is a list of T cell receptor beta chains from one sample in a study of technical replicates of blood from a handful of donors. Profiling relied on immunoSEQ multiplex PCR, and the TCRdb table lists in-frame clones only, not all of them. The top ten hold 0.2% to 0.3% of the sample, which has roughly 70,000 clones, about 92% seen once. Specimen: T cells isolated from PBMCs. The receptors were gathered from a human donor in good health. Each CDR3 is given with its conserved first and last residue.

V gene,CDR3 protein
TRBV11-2,CASSLVLAGFPYEQYF
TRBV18,CASSPPKQVTDTQYF
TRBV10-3,CATGTGGYQAFF
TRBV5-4,CASSWDRDYEQYF
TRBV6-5,CASTQTGGRLHTF
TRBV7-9,CASSLATKIGSGSYNEQFF
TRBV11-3,CASSPRGLGGRETKNIQYF
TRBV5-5,CASSTSTGNTEAFF
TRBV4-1,CASSQGSGGYEQFF
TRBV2,CASSEDRGHQPQHF
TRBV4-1,CASSHGTGAYEQYF
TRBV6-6,CASSYGSFRDRDGYTF
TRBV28,CASSLADRYGYTF
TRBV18,CASSRTGGSGSNQPQHF
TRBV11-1,CASSPQTGGTEAFF
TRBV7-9,CASSLAPYRQGYTF
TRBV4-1,CASSQLSGNSDRERYGYTF
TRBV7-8,CASSLVGGTPTYEKLFF
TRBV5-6,CASSQGTTTSTDTQYF
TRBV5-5,CASRPGDTETQYF
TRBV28,CASGGLGETQYF
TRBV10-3,CAISGETGVTEAFF
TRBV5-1,CASSNEGASSEAFF
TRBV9,CASSVARTSGSYEQYF
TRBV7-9,CASSLRQRGIYNEQFF
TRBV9,CASSTSGGAAKNIQYF
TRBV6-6,CASSYSYNEQYF
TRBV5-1,CASSLRSQGAAEAFF
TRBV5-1,CASSPGTNTGELFF
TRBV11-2,CASSIDRGRNQPQHF
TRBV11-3,CASSLDWTELNNEQFF
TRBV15,CATSIGQENTEAFF
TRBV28,CASSPEPGTNEKLFF
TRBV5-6,CASSATGQTRLINEKLFF
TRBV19,CASSPGQGVLGYGYTF
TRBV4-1,CASSRIAERKETQYF
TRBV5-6,CASSLQVYTEAFF
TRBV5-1,CASSQGMNTEAFF
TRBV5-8,CASSRTGTAYEQYF
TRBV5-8,CASSPYLGQGSTEAFF
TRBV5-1,CASSPLADPGELFF
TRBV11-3,CASSLDRRIAGGLYEQYF
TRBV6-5,CASSYTGGDSSEQYF
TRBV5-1,CASSSQGWAGNTIYF